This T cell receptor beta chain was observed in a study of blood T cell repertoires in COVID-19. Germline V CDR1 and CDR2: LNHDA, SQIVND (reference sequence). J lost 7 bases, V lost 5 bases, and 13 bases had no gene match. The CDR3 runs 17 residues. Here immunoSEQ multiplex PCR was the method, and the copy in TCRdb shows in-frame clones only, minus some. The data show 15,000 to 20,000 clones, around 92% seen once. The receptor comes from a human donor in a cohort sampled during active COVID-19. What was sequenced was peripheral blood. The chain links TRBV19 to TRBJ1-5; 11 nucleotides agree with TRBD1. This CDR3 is CASSVLGTGGSYQPQHF. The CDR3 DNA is TGTGCCAGTAGTGTTCTCGGGACAGGGGGGTCCTACCAGCCCCAGCATTTT. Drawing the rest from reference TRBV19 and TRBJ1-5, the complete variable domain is DGGITQSPKYLFRKEGQNVTLSCEQNLNHDAMYWYRQDPGQGLRLIYYSQIVNDFQKGDIAEGYSVSREKKESFPLTVTSAQKNPTAFYLCASSVLGTGGSYQPQHFGDGTRLSIL.